This T cell receptor beta chain was sequenced for a study of cytomegalovirus exposure and HLA in healthy donors. The wider study: Approximately 85 million unique TCRs from HLA-typed donors were held in an early data release. Study-wide points: Rarity held for most TCR sequences, but there were some public TCRs that occurred in many donors.

This CDR3 has 15 amino acids. Germline values: CDR1 GTSNPN, CDR2 SVGIG (reference sequence). Trimming took off 1 base at V and 5 bases at J, with 17 bases between the two ends. About this clone itself: Its antigen is currently unknown.

Both 60 Vbeta primers and 13 Jbeta primers went into the PCR. Profiled with immunoSEQ multiplex PCR; TCRdb holds only in-frame clones, not every one. There are over 150,000 clones in the sample; 60% to 80% occur only once, and around 2.5% lies in the top ten. This clonotype was obtained from a woman aged 40-49 years in good health and CMV-seropositive. Material: PBMCs. The V call is TRBV30, the J call TRBJ1-1; a possible D gene is TRBD1 (5 bases). The CDR3 is CAWSEPSGAVTEAFF. The DNA of the CDR3 is TGTGCCTGGAGTGAGCCGTCTGGGGCCGTAACTGAAGCTTTCTTT.